This T cell receptor beta chain was recovered during a study of early T cells in non-severe SARS-CoV-2 infection. This clonotype has only a few counts. TCRdb passed the 5' RACE reads through MiXCR, listing each CDR3 protein once. This table holds more than 55,000 distinct CDR3 sequences, around 13% found once. The CDR3 totals 13 residues. V was pared by 7 bases and J by 7 bases, with 14 bases between. CDR1 and CDR2 from the germline V gene are ENHRY and SYGVKD. The gene calls are TRBV10-3 and TRBJ2-1, with D perhaps TRBD1 (6 bases). The sequencing input was whole blood. This TCR came from an adult who was a healthcare worker with PCR-confirmed SARS-CoV-2 infection or an uninfected control (not recorded which). This CDR3 reads CAIMAGQGNEQFF. DNA for the CDR3: TGTGCCATCATGGCAGGTCAGGGGAATGAGCAGTTCTTC.